These T cell receptor beta chains were read from a single sample in a study of T-cell reconstitution after alpha-beta-depleted transplantation in children. MiXCR, applied by TCRdb to the PCR reads, yields one record per CDR3 protein. The table lists 100,000 to 120,000 distinct CDR3 sequences, approximately 10% of them singletons. The material sequenced was PBMCs from the stem cell graft donor, taken from the stem cell graft. These receptors all stem from a human donor who donated a stem cell graft to a child with acute lymphoblastic leukemia. Each CDR3 is given with its conserved first and last residue. D genes are given only for firm matches. A clone size is listed for some rows: how often the clone was seen (once, few, many), or a class if it is expanded.

TRBJ2-1 TRBV29-1 many - TGCAGCGTTCCATGGGGCATTGGATCTGAGCAGTTCTTC CSVPWGIGSEQFF
TRBJ1-3 TRBV12-3/TRBV12-4 many TRBD1 TGTGCCAGCAGTTCCGGGACAGGGAAAAACACCATATATTTT CASSSGTGKNTIYF
TRBJ1-2 TRBV20-1 many TRBD1 TGCAGTGCTGGCAGGGGGGTTGGTTCCGGCTACACCTTC CSAGRGVGSGYTF
TRBJ1-6 TRBV4-3 many TRBD1 TGCGCCAGCAGCCAAGCACAGGGGGCATATTCACCCCTCCACTTT CASSQAQGAYSPLHF
TRBJ2-7 TRBV12-3/TRBV12-4 once TRBD2 TGTGCCAGCAGTTTAGGTCTAGCGGAGGTCTACGAGCAGTACTTC CASSLGLAEVYEQYF
TRBJ1-3 TRBV7-2 many - TGTGCCAGCAGCTCTCAGCGAATCTCTGGAAACACCATATATTTT CASSSQRISGNTIYF
TRBJ1-4 TRBV29-1 few TRBD1 TGCAGCGTTGAACGCTACGGACAGGGGATAGCTAATGAAAAACTGTTTTTT CSVERYGQGIANEKLFF
TRBJ1-1 TRBV10-3 many TRBD1 TGTGCCATCAGACAGGGGGTCGAGATGAACACTGAAGCTTTCTTT CAIRQGVEMNTEAFF
TRBJ2-7 TRBV12-5 many - TGTGCTAGTGGTTTGGTACTGGGAGGCAGCACCTACGAGCAGTACTTC CASGLVLGGSTYEQYF
TRBJ2-7 TRBV4-1 few - TGCGCCAGCGGCTACGAGCAGTACTTC CASGYEQYF
TRBJ2-1 TRBV12-3/TRBV12-4 many - TGTGCCAGCAGTTTCGGAGCGTACTCCTACAATGAGCAGTTCTTC CASSFGAYSYNEQFF
TRBJ2-5 TRBV20-1 many TRBD1 TGCAGTGCCAGCTCGACAGGGGGCTCAGAGACCCAGTACTTC CSASSTGGSETQYF
TRBJ2-7 TRBV6-6 many - TGTGCCAGCAGTTACGGAAGCCGGTACGAGCAGTACTTC CASSYGSRYEQYF
TRBJ2-4 TRBV5-5 - TRBD2 TGTGCCAGCAGCTTGGGGCCCACTAGCGGACCCAGAGGAGACATTCAGTACTTC CASSLGPTSGPRGDIQYF
TRBJ1-2 TRBV12-5 few TRBD1 TGTGCTAGTGGTTTGGGGAGAACATCGGAGGGGATCGGGACAGGACTTAACTATGGCTACACCTTC CASGLGRTSEGIGTGLNYGYTF
TRBJ2-5 TRBV6-1 many - TGTGCCAGCAGCGAACCTACACGAGAGACCCAGTACTTC CASSEPTRETQYF
TRBJ2-3 TRBV20-1 many - TGCAGTGCTAGACCTTCGGAGGATACGCAGTATTTT CSARPSEDTQYF
TRBJ1-5 TRBV20-1 many - TGCAGTGCTAGAGTGGGTCAGCCCCAGCATTTT CSARVGQPQHF
TRBJ2-1 TRBV9 many TRBD1 TGTGCCAGCAGCGGTCACAGGGGACGGTTCTACAATGAGCAGTTCTTC CASSGHRGRFYNEQFF
TRBJ1-4 TRBV7-2 many - TGTGCCAGCAGCCTCGGGTTGAGGACAGCCGCTAATGAAAAACTGTTTTTT CASSLGLRTAANEKLFF